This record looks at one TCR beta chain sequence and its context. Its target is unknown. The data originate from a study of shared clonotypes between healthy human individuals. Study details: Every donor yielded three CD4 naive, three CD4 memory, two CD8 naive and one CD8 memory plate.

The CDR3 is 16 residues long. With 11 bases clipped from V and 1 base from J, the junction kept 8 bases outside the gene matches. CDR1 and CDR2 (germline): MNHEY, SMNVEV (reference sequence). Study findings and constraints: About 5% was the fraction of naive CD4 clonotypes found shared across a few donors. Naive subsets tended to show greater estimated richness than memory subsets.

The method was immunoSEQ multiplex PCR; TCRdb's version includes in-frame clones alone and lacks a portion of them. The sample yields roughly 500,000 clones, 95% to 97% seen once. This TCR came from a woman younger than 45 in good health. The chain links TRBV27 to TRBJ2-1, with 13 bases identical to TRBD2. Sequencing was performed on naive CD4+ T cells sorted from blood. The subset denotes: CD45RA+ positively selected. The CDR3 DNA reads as TGTGCCGGGACCGGGACTAGCGGGACTTCCTACAATGAGCAGTTCTTC. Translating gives CAGTGTSGTSYNEQFF.